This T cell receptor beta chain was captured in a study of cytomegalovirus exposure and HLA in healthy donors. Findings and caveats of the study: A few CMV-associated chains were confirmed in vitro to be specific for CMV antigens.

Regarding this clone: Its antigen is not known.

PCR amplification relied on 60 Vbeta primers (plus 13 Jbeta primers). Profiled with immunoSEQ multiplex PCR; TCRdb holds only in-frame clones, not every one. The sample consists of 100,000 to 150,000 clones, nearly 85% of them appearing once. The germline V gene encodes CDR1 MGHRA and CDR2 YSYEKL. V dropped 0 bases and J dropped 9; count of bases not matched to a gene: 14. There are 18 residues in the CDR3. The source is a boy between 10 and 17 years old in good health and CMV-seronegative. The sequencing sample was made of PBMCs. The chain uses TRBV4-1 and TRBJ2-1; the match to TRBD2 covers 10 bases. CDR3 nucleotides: TGCGCCAGCAGCCAAGATCATGGGGGAGCGGGAGGGCCTAGTGAGCAGTTCTTC. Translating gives CASSQDHGGAGGPSEQFF.